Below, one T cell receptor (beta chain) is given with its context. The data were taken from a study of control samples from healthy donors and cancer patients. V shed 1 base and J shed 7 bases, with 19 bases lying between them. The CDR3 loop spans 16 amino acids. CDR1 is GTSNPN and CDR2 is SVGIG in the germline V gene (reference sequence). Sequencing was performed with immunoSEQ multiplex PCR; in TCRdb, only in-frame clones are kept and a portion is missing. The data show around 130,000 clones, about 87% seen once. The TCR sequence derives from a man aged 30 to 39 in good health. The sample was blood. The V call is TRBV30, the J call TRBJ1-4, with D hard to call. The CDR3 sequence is CAWSELPPGNGEKLFF. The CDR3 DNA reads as TGTGCCTGGAGTGAGCTCCCGCCTGGAAATGGTGAAAAACTGTTTTTT.